The 15 T cell receptor beta chains listed next were all sequenced from one sample in a study of beta chain features in type 1 diabetes. Reverse transcription of all isolated RNA meant that expressed TCRB transcripts were sequenced. This table comes from immunoSEQ multiplex PCR, and its TCRdb copy is limited to in-frame clones, with some not included. The data hold about 130,000 clones, with around a tenth observed a single time. The sample consisted of central memory CD4+ T cells from blood. The receptors were gathered from a man aged 18 to 30 in good health.

The CDR3 sequence is CASSQDDRGDTGELFF. The CDR3 bases are TGTGCCAGCAGCCAAGATGACAGGGGGGATACCGGGGAGCTGTTTTTT. The rearrangement links TRBV7-2 to TRBJ2-2, with 9 bases fitting TRBD1. With V trimmed by 5 bases and J by 5 bases, 9 bases remained unmatched. Germline CDR1 is SGHTA and CDR2 is FQGNSA. The CDR3 is made up of 16 amino acids.

V gene TRBV10-3 combines with J gene TRBJ2-1, with TRBD2 identical over 7 bases. Germline V gene sequence: CDR1 ENHRY, CDR2 SYGVKD. V dropped 5 bases and J dropped 4; count of bases not matched to a gene: 5. This CDR3 contains 14 residues. DNA for the CDR3: TGTGCCATCAGTACTAGCGTGGGGTACAATGAGCAGTTCTTC. Amino acids: CAISTSVGYNEQFF.

The chain carries TRBV11-2 and TRBJ2-2, with 8 bases matching TRBD2. The germline V gene encodes CDR1 SGHAT and CDR2 FQNNGV. V was pared by 3 bases and J by 4 bases, with 4 bases of the junction left unmatched. The CDR3 is 15 amino acids. As DNA, the CDR3 is TGTGCCAGCAGCTTTGGACTAGCAAGCACCGGGGAGCTGTTTTTT. The encoded protein is CASSFGLASTGELFF.

This clone occurred many times. The chain recombines TRBV5-4 with TRBJ2-1; 8 bases map to TRBD1. The CDR3 contains 11 residues. V lost 4 bases to trimming and J lost 13 bases; unmatched junction nucleotides: 4. Germline CDR1 reads SGHNT; CDR2 reads YYREEE (reference sequence). CDR3 sequence: CASSKDRDQFF. Here the CDR3 DNA reads TGTGCCAGCAGCAAGGACAGGGACCAGTTCTTC.

In this sample, this clone turned up a few times. A read error may account for a junction end that differs from germline. The chain is built from TRBV5-6 and TRBJ2-5; 7 bases line up with TRBD2. Germline V lookup: CDR1 SGHDT, CDR2 YYEEEE. The CDR3 runs 11 residues. Written as DNA, the CDR3 is TGTGCCAGCAGCTTGGGGAGAGGGACTAACTTC. Residues: CASSLGRGTNF.

The rearrangement uses TRBV7-6 and TRBJ1-4, with 8 bases fitting TRBD1. V was pared by 4 bases and J by 12 bases, with 10 bases of the junction left unmatched. Germline assignment: CDR1 SGHVS and CDR2 FNYEAQ. The CDR3 is made up of 14 amino acids. Written as DNA, the CDR3 is TGTGCCAGCAGCTCCACAGGGGGAATCGAGGAACTGTTTTTT. This gives the protein CASSSTGGIEELFF.

This clone was recorded a few times. The V call is TRBV7-9, the J call TRBJ2-1, with 13 nucleotides matching TRBD2. CDR3 size: 16 residues. The junction had 9 bases not matched to a gene; V was cut back by 5 bases and J by 8 bases. The germline V gene encodes CDR1 SEHNR and CDR2 FQNEAQ (reference sequence). The CDR3 spells CASSPLAGGLSDEQFF. As DNA, the CDR3 is TGTGCCAGCAGCCCACTAGCGGGGGGGCTCTCCGATGAGCAGTTCTTC.

CDR3 DNA sequence: TGTGCCAGCAGCCAGGTGTCTAGCGGGCGCCAAGAGACCCAGTACTTC. Translated, it gives CASSQVSSGRQETQYF. The chain recombines TRBV5-4 with TRBJ2-5; 8 nucleotides agree with TRBD2. The CDR3 has 16 residues. V was pared by 4 bases and J by 1 base, with 9 bases of the junction left unmatched. Germline V lookup: CDR1 SGHNT, CDR2 YYREEE (reference sequence).

The CDR3 coding sequence is TGTGCCAGCAGCCAACCGGGACAGGGACGAGCTGAAAAACTGTTTTTT. It yields the protein CASSQPGQGRAEKLFF. This chain joins TRBV9 and TRBJ1-4, with 9 positions matching TRBD1. CDR1 is SGDLS, CDR2 YYNGEE, per germline. The CDR3 consists of 16 residues. The ends lost 4 bases at V and 7 bases at J; junction bases unmatched: 11.

The CDR3 bases are TGTGCCAGCAGTACGCGGACAGGGGGCGCTAGTAACTATGGCTACACCTTC. It yields the protein CASSTRTGGASNYGYTF. The gene calls are TRBV27 and TRBJ1-2; 11 bases are shared with TRBD1. Germline V gene sequence: CDR1 MNHEY, CDR2 SMNVEV (reference sequence). V lost 5 bases, J lost 1 base, and 9 bases stayed unmatched. The CDR3 consists of 17 residues.

The chain links TRBV7-2 to TRBJ2-7, with 8 bases aligning to TRBD1. In germline, CDR1 is SGHTA, CDR2 FQGNSA. CDR3 length: 13 residues. V lost 5 bases, J lost 5 bases, and 5 bases stayed unmatched. In DNA, the CDR3 is TGTGCCAGCAGCCCCCAGACAGGGGACGAGCAGTACTTC. It specifies CASSPQTGDEQYF.

V usage is TRBV5-4 and J usage is TRBJ2-7; perhaps TRBD2 as D (6 bases). The V and J ends lost 0 bases and 3 bases respectively, with 16 bases between them. CDR1 and CDR2 (germline): SGHNT, YYREEE (reference sequence). The CDR3 is 16 residues long. CDR3 protein: CASSLAGDAANYEQYF. In DNA, the CDR3 is TGTGCCAGCAGCTTGGCGGGGGACGCAGCCAACTACGAGCAGTACTTC.

This clone was counted a few times. The V gene is TRBV18, the J gene TRBJ2-6; 7 bases map to TRBD1. With 6 bases clipped from V and 4 bases from J, the junction kept 12 bases outside the gene matches. There are 17 residues in the CDR3. From germline, CDR1 is KGHSH and CDR2 LQKENI. DNA of the CDR3: TGTGCCAGCTCTCTTCAGACAGGGATCGGCGGGGCCAACGTCCTGACTTTC. This sequence encodes CASSLQTGIGGANVLTF.

The chain couples TRBV7-2 to TRBJ2-1; TRBD2 matches at 8 bases. V gave up 6 bases and J gave up 5 bases; unmatched junction bases: 6. This CDR3 contains 14 residues. Looked up from germline, CDR1 is SGHTA and CDR2 is FQGNSA. The CDR3 bases are TGTGCCAGCAGGGTAGCGGGGCAGGACAATGAGCAGTTCTTC. This sequence encodes CASRVAGQDNEQFF.

CDR3 in DNA: TGTGCCAGCAGTGAGCGGTGGGAAAAACTGTTTTTT. This translates into CASSERWEKLFF. The chain has TRBV2 and TRBJ1-4; D unclear. Germline V gene data show CDR1 as SNHLY and CDR2 as FYNNEI. Trimming took 3 bases from V and 8 from J, leaving 7 bases between them. This CDR3 is 12 amino acids long.